These 8 T cell receptor beta chains share one sample of origin, sequenced in a study of T cell changes during pregnancy in multiple sclerosis. Sequencing was performed with immunoSEQ multiplex PCR; in TCRdb, only in-frame clones are kept and a portion is missing. The table shows 25,000 to 30,000 clones, with 85% to 90% occurring only once. Sequenced material: CD4+ T cells from peripheral blood mononuclear cells, taken in the second trimester of pregnancy. Receptors originate from a female donor with multiple sclerosis, enrolled in a pregnancy study.

The chain carries TRBV5-4 and TRBJ1-1, with 7 bases that match TRBD1. Trimming at V came to 4 bases and at J to 3 bases, leaving 9 bases not matched to a gene. The CDR3 has 15 residues. CDR1 is SGHNT, CDR2 YYREEE, per germline (reference sequence). The CDR3 region is CASSALQGSDTEAFF. The CDR3 nucleotides are TGTGCCAGCAGCGCACTACAGGGGTCGGACACTGAAGCTTTCTTT.

This chain uses TRBV7-2 with TRBJ1-2; D might be TRBD1 (5 bases). The CDR3 runs 13 residues. Per the germline V gene, CDR1 is SGHTA and CDR2 is FQGNSA. Trimming stripped 6 bases from V and 3 bases from J, with 11 bases between. CDR3 sequence reads: CASSADSHYGYTF. The CDR3 DNA reads TGTGCCAGCAGTGCCGACAGTCACTATGGCTACACCTTC.

The CDR3 reads CATSSRLSVSTDTQYF. DNA for the CDR3: TGTGCCACCAGCAGCCGCCTAAGTGTTAGCACAGATACGCAGTATTTT. The rearrangement joins TRBV15 to TRBJ2-3; D ambiguous. V lost 3 bases to trimming and J lost 0 bases, with 13 bases between them. The CDR3 extends over 16 amino acids. CDR1 is LNHNV and CDR2 is YYDKDF in the germline V gene (reference sequence).

The rearrangement joins TRBV4-1 to TRBJ2-6; 7 bases map to TRBD2. Per the germline V gene, CDR1 is MGHRA and CDR2 is YSYEKL. The CDR3 is 16 amino acids. The J segment lost 6 bases and the V segment lost 5 bases, leaving 10 bases of the junction unmatched. The CDR3 DNA reads TGCGCCAGCAGCTCTAGACTAGCCCCTGCGGCCAACGTCCTGACTTTC. It yields the protein CASSSRLAPAANVLTF.

This chain joins TRBV30 and TRBJ1-6; tentative D call: TRBD1 (5 bases). Germline values: CDR1 GTSNPN, CDR2 SVGIG (reference sequence). The CDR3 consists of 13 residues. Trimming shortened V by 0 bases and J by 10 bases, and 10 bases separated the two germline ends. For the CDR3, the DNA is TGTGCCTGGAGTGTATCCCGGGGGTCACCCCTCCACTTT. Translation: CAWSVSRGSPLHF.

DNA for the CDR3: TGTGCCAGCAGCAACTTTCCGGGACAGCATAATGAAAAACTGTTTTTT. Residues: CASSNFPGQHNEKLFF. The rearrangement joins TRBV7-2 to TRBJ1-4; 7 nucleotides line up with TRBD1. The CDR3 length is 16 residues. Germline trimming cut 5 bases from V and 4 bases from J; bases unmatched to any gene: 10. Germline lookup yields CDR1 SGHTA and CDR2 FQGNSA.

The rearrangement links TRBV10-3 to TRBJ2-2, with 9 bases fitting TRBD2. V shed 4 bases and J 6 bases; nucleotides not matched to a gene: 3. The CDR3 is 14 amino acids. Germline values: CDR1 ENHRY, CDR2 SYGVKD. DNA for the CDR3: TGTGCCATCAGTGCGCTAGCGGGGTCCGGGGAGCTGTTTTTT. Residues: CAISALAGSGELFF.

The chain joins TRBV18 to TRBJ1-5; tentatively, D is TRBD1 (5 bases). With 0 bases removed from V and 7 bases from J, the gap between germline ends came to 13 bases. This CDR3 contains 15 residues. The germline V gene has CDR1 KGHSH and CDR2 LQKENI. CDR3 residues: CASSPPGGEEQPQHF. The CDR3 DNA is TGTGCCAGCTCACCACCGGGAGGGGAGGAGCAGCCCCAGCATTTT.